This is a list of T cell receptor beta chains from one sample in a study of TIL therapy for anti-PD-1-resistant metastatic lung cancer. TCRdb's table, derived via immunoSEQ multiplex PCR, lists solely in-frame clones and lacks some. This sample has 95,000 or so clones, with under 70% found just once. The material sequenced was tumor tissue, taken at baseline. These receptors originate from a person between 25 and 80 years old with non-small cell lung cancer. Each CDR3 is given with its conserved first and last residue. The D gene is left open where the match is weak. Clone size is not always given. Where it is, it says once, few, many or a class for expanded clones.

cdr3_aa: CASSGVDGYEQYF
cdr3_nt: TGTGCCAGCAGCGGTGTAGACGGCTACGAGCAGTACTTC
d_call: -
v_call: TRBV9
j_call: TRBJ2-7
clone_size: few

cdr3_aa: CASNIGQGYRQPQHF
cdr3_nt: TGTGCCAGCAACATCGGACAGGGCTACCGCCAGCCCCAGCATTTT
d_call: TRBD1
v_call: TRBV28
j_call: TRBJ1-5
clone_size: -

cdr3_aa: CASSYGQGTNSPLHF
cdr3_nt: TGTGCCAGCAGCTACGGACAGGGAACCAATTCACCCCTCCACTTT
d_call: TRBD1
v_call: TRBV7-2
j_call: TRBJ1-6
clone_size: -

cdr3_aa: CASSLTGDSYEQYF
cdr3_nt: TGCGCCAGCAGCTTGACAGGGGACTCCTACGAGCAGTACTTC
d_call: TRBD1
v_call: TRBV5-1
j_call: TRBJ2-7
clone_size: -

cdr3_aa: CASSPLGIIYQPQHF
cdr3_nt: TGTGCCAGCAGCCCACTCGGTATTATCTATCAGCCCCAGCATTTT
d_call: -
v_call: TRBV7-8
j_call: TRBJ1-5
clone_size: -

cdr3_aa: CASRRTGGAYEQYF
cdr3_nt: TGTGCCAGTAGGCGGACAGGGGGGGCCTACGAGCAGTACTTC
d_call: TRBD1
v_call: TRBV19
j_call: TRBJ2-7
clone_size: -

cdr3_aa: CASSPNGLAGNTIYF
cdr3_nt: TGTGCCAGCTCACCAAACGGGCTGGCAGGAAACACCATATATTTT
d_call: -
v_call: TRBV18
j_call: TRBJ1-3
clone_size: -

cdr3_aa: CASSFYNEQFF
cdr3_nt: TGTGCCAGCAGTTTCTACAATGAGCAGTTCTTC
d_call: -
v_call: TRBV28
j_call: TRBJ2-1
clone_size: -

cdr3_aa: CAWGQGNTIYF
cdr3_nt: TGTGCCTGGGGACAGGGAAACACCATATATTTT
d_call: -
v_call: TRBV30
j_call: TRBJ1-3
clone_size: few

cdr3_aa: CASSQDVIYF
cdr3_nt: TGTGCCAGCAGCCAAGATGTGATATATTTT
d_call: -
v_call: TRBV4-2
j_call: TRBJ1-3
clone_size: few

cdr3_aa: CASSKADGTGRCSLNTDTQYF
cdr3_nt: TGTGCCAGCAGCAAAGCGGATGGGACAGGAAGGTGTAGCTTAAACACAGATACGCAGTATTTT
d_call: -
v_call: TRBV21-1
j_call: TRBJ2-3
clone_size: -

cdr3_aa: CASSYPNGLQETQYF
cdr3_nt: TGTGCCAGCAGTTACCCAAATGGTCTTCAAGAGACCCAGTACTTC
d_call: -
v_call: TRBV6-6
j_call: TRBJ2-5
clone_size: -

cdr3_aa: CASSLAGRKLAGGSDTQYF
cdr3_nt: TGCGCCAGCAGCTTGGCCGGGCGTAAGCTAGCGGGAGGGTCAGATACGCAGTATTTT
d_call: TRBD2
v_call: TRBV5-1
j_call: TRBJ2-3
clone_size: -

cdr3_aa: CASSEGGVREKLFF
cdr3_nt: TGTGCCAGCAGCGAAGGGGGGGTTAGGGAAAAACTGTTTTTT
d_call: -
v_call: TRBV7-9
j_call: TRBJ1-4
clone_size: -

cdr3_aa: CASMGSGGGYTF
cdr3_nt: TGTGCCAGTATGGGGTCGGGAGGAGGCTACACCTTC
d_call: -
v_call: TRBV19
j_call: TRBJ1-2
clone_size: -

cdr3_aa: CATSRDSLRNQPQHF
cdr3_nt: TGTGCCACCAGCAGAGATTCCCTGCGCAATCAGCCCCAGCATTTT
d_call: -
v_call: TRBV15
j_call: TRBJ1-5
clone_size: few

cdr3_aa: CASAFHMNTEAFF
cdr3_nt: TGTGCCAGCGCTTTTCATATGAACACTGAAGCTTTCTTT
d_call: -
v_call: TRBV7-2
j_call: TRBJ1-1
clone_size: -

cdr3_aa: CASSQEVAGELFF
cdr3_nt: TGTGCCAGCAGCCAAGAGGTCGCGGGGGAGCTGTTTTTT
d_call: -
v_call: TRBV4-2
j_call: TRBJ2-2
clone_size: -

cdr3_aa: CASSQDLGLAGVGDTQYF
cdr3_nt: TGTGCCAGCAGCCAAGATCTAGGACTAGCGGGGGTGGGAGATACGCAGTATTTT
d_call: TRBD2
v_call: TRBV4-2
j_call: TRBJ2-3
clone_size: once

cdr3_aa: CASSYVLKTMTDTQYF
cdr3_nt: TGTGCCAGCAGTTACGTGCTCAAAACCATGACAGATACGCAGTATTTT
d_call: -
v_call: TRBV6-2/TRBV6-3
j_call: TRBJ2-3
clone_size: -

cdr3_aa: CASSLGLEVSKNIQYF
cdr3_nt: TGTGCCAGCAGCTTAGGACTAGAGGTCTCCAAAAACATTCAGTACTTC
d_call: -
v_call: TRBV7-2
j_call: TRBJ2-4
clone_size: -

cdr3_aa: CASSELGSTNTGELFF
cdr3_nt: TGCGCCAGCAGTGAGCTGGGATCCACGAACACCGGGGAGCTGTTTTTT
d_call: -
v_call: TRBV10-2
j_call: TRBJ2-2
clone_size: -

cdr3_aa: CASSSSGAEAFF
cdr3_nt: TGTGCCAGCAGTTCATCAGGGGCTGAAGCTTTCTTT
d_call: -
v_call: TRBV28
j_call: TRBJ1-1
clone_size: -

cdr3_aa: CASSPISSGNTIYF
cdr3_nt: TGTGCCAGCTCACCTATAAGCTCTGGAAACACCATATATTTT
d_call: -
v_call: TRBV18
j_call: TRBJ1-3
clone_size: few

cdr3_aa: CASSLNQGAYEQYF
cdr3_nt: TGTGCCAGCAGCTTAAACCAGGGGGCCTACGAGCAGTACTTC
d_call: TRBD1
v_call: TRBV7-2
j_call: TRBJ2-7
clone_size: few

cdr3_aa: CASTTPWDVKLFF
cdr3_nt: TGTGCCAGCACCACACCGTGGGATGTAAAACTGTTTTTT
d_call: -
v_call: TRBV5-5
j_call: TRBJ1-4
clone_size: few

cdr3_aa: CSARENQPQHF
cdr3_nt: TGCAGTGCTAGAGAGAATCAGCCCCAGCATTTT
d_call: -
v_call: TRBV20-1
j_call: TRBJ1-5
clone_size: few

cdr3_aa: CASTPPMSSYNEQFF
cdr3_nt: TGCGCCAGCACCCCACCAATGAGCTCCTACAATGAGCAGTTCTTC
d_call: -
v_call: TRBV5-1
j_call: TRBJ2-1
clone_size: -

cdr3_aa: CASSPQGQATYNSPLHF
cdr3_nt: TGTGCCAGCTCACCACAGGGACAGGCCACCTATAATTCACCCCTCCACTTT
d_call: TRBD1
v_call: TRBV18
j_call: TRBJ1-6
clone_size: -

cdr3_aa: CASSLKWTGDRGEAFF
cdr3_nt: TGTGCCAGCAGCTTGAAATGGACAGGGGATAGAGGAGAAGCTTTCTTT
d_call: TRBD1
v_call: TRBV5-4
j_call: TRBJ1-1
clone_size: -

cdr3_aa: CASGLILGEQFF
cdr3_nt: TGTGCTAGTGGTTTGATTCTTGGTGAGCAGTTCTTC
d_call: -
v_call: TRBV12-5
j_call: TRBJ2-1
clone_size: -

cdr3_aa: CASSLAGAGWVTF
cdr3_nt: TGTGCCAGCAGCTTGGCTGGGGCAGGGTGGGTCACCTTC
d_call: -
v_call: TRBV5-6
j_call: TRBJ1-2
clone_size: -

cdr3_aa: CASSPPTYTDTQYF
cdr3_nt: TGTGCCAGCTCACCACCGACTTACACAGATACGCAGTATTTT
d_call: -
v_call: TRBV18
j_call: TRBJ2-3
clone_size: -

cdr3_aa: CASSKERRNTGELFF
cdr3_nt: TGTGCCAGCAGCAAAGAACGCAGGAACACCGGGGAGCTGTTTTTT
d_call: -
v_call: TRBV21-1
j_call: TRBJ2-2
clone_size: -

cdr3_aa: CASRLAQGDYEQYF
cdr3_nt: TGTGCAAGTCGCTTAGCGCAGGGTGACTACGAGCAGTACTTC
d_call: -
v_call: TRBV12-2
j_call: TRBJ2-7
clone_size: -